Following are 32 T cell receptor beta chains from one sample sequenced in a study of CD8+CD57+ T cells in acquired aplastic anemia (dated by TCRdb to 2017 to 2018). The instrument was an Illumina HiSeq 2000. Genomic DNA was used as template for profiling of TCR beta VDJ combinations and CDR3 sequences. The public sequencing data were trimmed at Q25 with fastp and processed into clonotypes with MiXCR by TCRdb, which kept only in-frame beta chains. Under each unique CDR3 protein, matching rows form one entry showing the most common genes and DNA. Recorded for this sample are about 81,000 distinct CDR3 sequences; 40% to 50% of them occurred a single time. Around 63% of the sample goes to the ten largest clones. Sample: sorted CD4+, CD8+, or CD8+CD57+ T cells (not recorded which) from PBMCs. These receptors all come from a human donor in good health, serving as a control.

Details on this clonotype: The junction shows a germline mismatch at one end, possibly a read error. CDR3 sequence (DNA): TGTGCCAGCAGCGAACAGGGGGCGTACGAGCAGCACTTC. Translated, it gives CASSEQGAYEQHF. The rearrangement joins TRBV9 to TRBJ2-7; 9 nucleotides align to TRBD1. There are 13 residues in the CDR3. Germline V gene sequence: CDR1 SGDLS, CDR2 YYNGEE. Drawing the rest from reference TRBV9 and TRBJ2-7, the complete variable domain is DSGVTQTPKHLITATGQRVTLRCSPRSGDLSVYWYQQSLDQGLQFLIQYYNGEERAKGNILERFSAQQFPDLHSELNLSSLELGDSALYFCASSEQGAYEQHFGPGTRLTVT.

The rearrangement links TRBV15 to TRBJ2-2; no reliable D call. Germline CDR1 reads LNHNV; CDR2 reads YYDKDF (reference sequence). The V and J ends lost 2 bases and 7 bases respectively, with 14 bases between them. The CDR3 extends over 15 amino acids. CDR3 protein: CATSRTGPSRGELFF. The CDR3 nucleotides read TGTGCCACCAGCAGAACCGGACCGAGCCGCGGGGAGCTGTTTTTT. Full variable domain (outside the CDR3, taken from reference TRBV15 and TRBJ2-2): DAMVIQNPRYQVTQFGKPVTLSCSQTLNHNVMYWYQQKSSQAPKLLFHYYDKDFNNEADTPDNFQSRRPNTSFCFLDIRSPGLGDTAMYLCATSRTGPSRGELFFGEGSRLTVL.

This clonotype was found a few times. The chain links TRBV7-2 to TRBJ2-5; D is uncertain. CDR3 length equals 13 residues. The germline CDR1 and CDR2 sequences are SGHTA and FQGNSA. V lost 3 bases and J lost 0, with 5 bases in between. CDR3 bases: TGTGCCAGCAGCTTCCCGAACCAAGAGACCCAGTACTTC. It is translated as CASSFPNQETQYF.

The rearrangement links TRBV15 to TRBJ1-2; no firm D call. Looked up from germline, CDR1 is LNHNV and CDR2 is YYDKDF (reference sequence). Trimming cost V 6 bases and J 3 bases, with 17 bases left between them. CDR3 size: 15 residues. CDR3: CATRINTLLHYGYTF. CDR3 sequence (DNA): TGTGCCACCAGGATAAACACCTTGCTCCACTATGGCTACACCTTC.

V and J are TRBV5-1 and TRBJ1-2, with D possibly TRBD1 on 5 matching bases. The length of the CDR3 is 14 residues. The germline V gene has CDR1 SGHRS and CDR2 YFSETQ. V was pared by 4 bases and J by 2 bases, with 12 bases between. The CDR3 DNA reads as TGCGCCAGCAGCCGCCAGGGACCGAACTATGGCTACACCTTC. As protein: CASSRQGPNYGYTF.

The chain is built from TRBV7-2 and TRBJ2-2, with D perhaps being TRBD1 or TRBD2 (5 bases each). Germline-derived CDR1 and CDR2 are SGHTA and FQGNSA. The CDR3 length is 14 residues. V was cut by 7 bases and J by 4 bases, with 13 bases left in between. The CDR3 nucleotides are TGTGCCAGCACCCGGGACGGATTCACCGGGGAGCTGTTTTTT. Translating it yields CASTRDGFTGELFF.

This chain connects TRBV10-3 to TRBJ2-7; D is ambiguous. The V and J ends lost 8 bases and 2 bases respectively, with 13 bases between them. The V gene's germline CDR1 is ENHRY and CDR2 SYGVKD. The CDR3 covers 13 residues. The CDR3 nucleotides read TGTGCCATCGGTTTCGGCAGACCCTACGAGCAGTACTTC. This gives the protein CAIGFGRPYEQYF.

CDR3 loop: CASSETVSKGAFF. CDR3 sequence (DNA): TGTGCCAGCAGTGAAACAGTATCGAAGGGGGCTTTCTTT. This chain links TRBV25-1 with TRBJ1-1; the D gene is possibly TRBD1 (5 bases). CDR3 length: 13 residues. CDR1 and CDR2 from the germline V gene are MGHDK and SYGVNS. Deletions cut 2 bases from V and 11 bases from J, with 15 bases between.

Worth noting for this clonotype: One junction end disagrees with the germline gene, perhaps due to a read error. The gene calls are TRBV10-3 and TRBJ1-1; TRBD1 might be the D (6 bases). The CDR3 contains 15 residues. Germline lookup yields CDR1 ENHRY and CDR2 SYGVKD. As DNA, the CDR3 is TGTGCCAGCAGTTTTGGGGGACAAATGAACACTGAAGCTTTCTTT. Encoded protein: CASSFGGQMNTEAFF.

The V call is TRBV25-1, the J call TRBJ1-1, with 9 bases aligning to TRBD1. The CDR3 has 17 amino acids. CDR1 and CDR2 from the germline V gene are MGHDK and SYGVNS. V lost 5 bases to trimming and J lost 5 bases; unmatched junction nucleotides: 15. The CDR3 sequence is CASSLATGGRVGTEAFF. The CDR3 DNA follows: TGTGCCAGCAGTTTAGCCACAGGGGGCAGAGTTGGAACTGAAGCTTTCTTT.

V is TRBV29-1 and J is TRBJ1-2, with 7 positions matching TRBD1. The length of the CDR3 is 14 residues. Looked up from germline, CDR1 is SQVTM and CDR2 is ANQGSEA. The junction had 11 bases not matched to a gene; V was cut back by 2 bases and J by 8 bases. The CDR3, as DNA: TGCAGCGTTGAATCGAGACAGGGCCATGGAGGCTACACCTTC. Protein: CSVESRQGHGGYTF.

The chain combines TRBV29-1 with TRBJ2-3, with 8 nucleotides matching TRBD2. V dropped 0 bases and J dropped 11; count of bases not matched to a gene: 13. The CDR3 has 15 residues. Germline lookup yields CDR1 SQVTM and CDR2 ANQGSEA. This chain's CDR3 is CSVEEPSGGRTEQYF. CDR3 in DNA: TGCAGCGTTGAAGAGCCCTCGGGCGGGAGGACTGAGCAGTATTTT.

The sample holds a few counts of this clonotype. Since a much larger clone is just one base distant, this may be a read error. The chain combines TRBV5-5 with TRBJ1-2; no definite D call. The germline gives CDR1 SGHKS, CDR2 YYEKEE (reference sequence). The CDR3 extends over 13 amino acids. The CDR3 sequence is CASSSTPEGGYAF. In DNA form, the CDR3 reads TGTGCCAGCAGCTCCACACCGGAGGGAGGCTACGCCTTC.

This clonotype was recorded a few times. J is TRBJ1-1 and V is TRBV4-1, with 9 bases identical to TRBD1. Losses at the gene ends were 1 base for V and 3 bases for J; bases not matched to a gene: 3. The CDR3 loop spans 15 amino acids. Germline V gene lookup returns CDR1 MGHRA and CDR2 YSYEKL. The CDR3 region has the DNA TGCGCCAGCAGCCAAGCCGACAGGGGGGACACTGAAGCTTTCTTT. Protein sequence: CASSQADRGDTEAFF.

As concerns this clonotype: Because it lacks the conserved phenylalanine or tryptophan at the end, this CDR3 is likely a read error. No DNA is shown, since the ends of the CDR3 on it are uncertain; the CDR3 is the one TCRdb lists. The chain couples TRBV10-3 to TRBJ1-6. The V gene's germline CDR1 is ENHRY and CDR2 SYGVKD. Inclusive of both ends, the CDR3 amounts to 8 amino acids. Here the CDR3 reads CAISAGTS.

This clonotype was seen just once. A read error may produce the germline difference seen at one junction end. The chain has TRBV19 and TRBJ2-7, with D perhaps matching TRBD2 (5 bases). Germline-derived CDR1 and CDR2 are LNHDA and SQIVND (reference sequence). CDR3 length: 13 residues. CDR3 protein: CASSMGRGYEQCF. In DNA, the CDR3 is TGTGCCAGTAGTATGGGTCGCGGGTACGAGCAGTGCTTC.

The chain recombines TRBV10-3 with TRBJ1-6; maybe TRBD1 (5 bases). V was clipped by 6 bases and J by 9 bases, with 15 bases between them. CDR3 size: 14 residues. Germline V lookup: CDR1 ENHRY, CDR2 SYGVKD. CDR3 loop: CAIRETSGTSPLHF. The CDR3 region has the DNA TGTGCCATCAGGGAAACCTCAGGGACTTCACCCCTCCACTTT.

The chain joins TRBV19 to TRBJ1-2; TRBD1 might be the D (5 bases). Germline V gene sequence: CDR1 LNHDA, CDR2 SQIVND (reference sequence). This CDR3 is built from 15 residues. Trimming shortened V by 4 bases and J by 4 bases, and 16 bases separated the two germline ends. CDR3 DNA sequence: TGTGCCAGTAGTACGGGCAGTTCTGGGGCCTATGGCTACACCTTC. It specifies CASSTGSSGAYGYTF. The variable domain in full, completed from reference TRBV19 and TRBJ1-2, reads DGGITQSPKYLFRKEGQNVTLSCEQNLNHDAMYWYRQDPGQGLRLIYYSQIVNDFQKGDIAEGYSVSREKKESFPLTVTSAQKNPTAFYLCASSTGSSGAYGYTFGSGTRLTVV.

Many counts were recorded for this clonotype. The chain employs TRBV14 and TRBJ2-5; D is unclear. The V gene's germline CDR1 is SGHDN and CDR2 FVKESK. With 1 base removed from V and 4 bases from J, the gap between germline ends came to 4 bases. CDR3 length: 12 amino acids. CDR3 sequence reads: CASSQVIETQYF. The CDR3, as DNA: TGTGCCAGCAGCCAAGTTATAGAGACCCAGTACTTC.

This clonotype was picked up many times. The chain joins TRBV15 to TRBJ1-1; no reliable D call. The ends were cut back, 0 bases at V and 10 bases at J, with 9 bases in the middle. CDR1 is LNHNV and CDR2 is YYDKDF in the germline V gene (reference sequence). The CDR3 contains 12 residues. The CDR3 sequence is CATSREGKSAFF. CDR3 DNA: TGTGCCACCAGCAGAGAAGGTAAATCAGCTTTCTTT. Combining the CDR3 with reference TRBV15 and TRBJ1-1 gives the whole variable domain DAMVIQNPRYQVTQFGKPVTLSCSQTLNHNVMYWYQQKSSQAPKLLFHYYDKDFNNEADTPDNFQSRRPNTSFCFLDIRSPGLGDTAMYLCATSREGKSAFFGQGTRLTVV.

The genes are TRBV25-1 and TRBJ1-3; D gene unclear. This CDR3 has 12 amino acids. Trimming pared 6 bases from V and 4 bases from J, leaving 7 bases between. CDR1 is MGHDK, CDR2 SYGVNS, per germline. Written as DNA, the CDR3 is TGTGCCAGCAGCGCAACCGGAAACACCATATATTTT. Translated, it gives CASSATGNTIYF.

This chain connects TRBV6-1 to TRBJ2-2; D is uncertain. The CDR3 length is 12 residues. Between the trimmed V and J ends, which lost 8 bases and 3 bases, there was a span of 7 bases. Germline CDR1 MNHNS, CDR2 SASEGT. CDR3 nucleotide sequence: TGTGCCAGCGCGCCGTACACCGGGGAGCTGTTTTTT. Protein: CASAPYTGELFF.

The chain couples TRBV5-4 to TRBJ1-5; D is unresolved. With 3 bases removed from V and 1 base from J, the gap between germline ends came to 17 bases. Germline lookup yields CDR1 SGHNT and CDR2 YYREEE (reference sequence). CDR3 length equals 17 residues. CDR3 bases: TGTGCCAGCAGCTCGAAGGAGAGACTGGGGAGCAATCAGCCCCAGCATTTT. This codes for CASSSKERLGSNQPQHF.

A few counts support this clonotype. The rearrangement joins TRBV2 to TRBJ1-5, with D unresolved. This CDR3 comprises 13 residues. Per germline, CDR1 SNHLY and CDR2 FYNNEI. Trimming cost V 5 bases and J 9 bases, with 14 bases left between them. In nucleotides, the CDR3 is TGTGCCAGCAGTAATACAGCGGATCGGCCCCAGCATTTT. It codes for CASSNTADRPQHF.

This clonotype came up a few times. The chain combines TRBV12-3 or TRBV12-4 with TRBJ1-4, with 7 nucleotides matching TRBD1. The CDR3 contains 15 residues. V lost 5 bases to trimming and J lost 2 bases; unmatched junction nucleotides: 5. This chain's CDR3 is CASSPTTGTNEKLFF. The DNA of the CDR3 is TGTGCCAGCAGTCCGACGACAGGGACTAATGAAAAACTGTTTTTT.

This clonotype was detected ten times or more. V usage is TRBV10-2 and J usage is TRBJ1-2; D is unresolved. Trimming took 0 bases from V and 3 from J, leaving 8 bases between them. Per germline, CDR1 WSHSY and CDR2 SAAADI. This CDR3 comprises 14 residues. Written as DNA, the CDR3 is TGCGCCAGCAGTGAGTCGGCAGAATACTATGGCTACACCTTC. Amino acids: CASSESAEYYGYTF.

The sample holds many counts of this clonotype. The V gene is TRBV7-8, the J gene TRBJ2-5; tentatively, D is TRBD2 (7 bases). Trimming left V 5 bases short and J 3 bases short, with 16 bases between. Germline V lookup: CDR1 SGHVS, CDR2 FQNEAQ. The CDR3 totals 15 residues. CDR3: CASSPWGGSEETQYF. The CDR3 DNA reads as TGTGCCAGCAGCCCCTGGGGGGGCTCTGAAGAGACCCAGTACTTC.

This rearrangement joins TRBV19 to TRBJ2-5; D remains ambiguous. Looked up from germline, CDR1 is LNHDA and CDR2 is SQIVND (reference sequence). This CDR3 comprises 13 residues. Trimming removed 5 bases at V and 1 base at J, with 8 bases between. The CDR3 coding sequence is TGTGCCAGTAGTCCAGGCAGCCAAGAGACCCAGTACTTC. Translation: CASSPGSQETQYF.

This chain uses TRBV28 with TRBJ1-4, with D unresolved. CDR1 and CDR2 (germline): MDHEN, SYDVKM. The ends were cut back, 7 bases at V and 7 bases at J, with 7 bases in the middle. This CDR3 has 11 amino acids. CDR3 in DNA: TGTGCCAGCACCGGTGGTGAAAAACTGTTTTTT. The encoded protein is CASTGGEKLFF.

This clonotype was counted ten times or more. The V and J genes are TRBV24-1 and TRBJ1-2; D is possibly TRBD1 (5 bases). Germline lookup yields CDR1 KGHDR and CDR2 SFDVKD. V lost 2 bases, J lost 6 bases, and 9 bases lay in between. The length of the CDR3 is 13 residues. This CDR3 is CATSDSLTDGYTF. In DNA, the CDR3 is TGTGCCACCAGTGATTCCTTGACAGATGGCTACACCTTC.

This clonotype occurred many times. This chain uses TRBV12-3 or TRBV12-4 with TRBJ2-1; D is undetermined. The CDR3 extends over 11 amino acids. V gave up 5 bases and J gave up 8 bases, with 7 bases separating them. CDR3 protein: CASSLSHEQFF. For the CDR3, the DNA is TGTGCCAGCAGTCTATCGCATGAGCAGTTCTTC.

Ten or more counts support this clonotype. The rearrangement joins TRBV11-3 to TRBJ2-7; D tentatively reads TRBD1 or TRBD2 (6 bases each). Trimming stripped 5 bases from V and 5 bases from J, with 16 bases between. CDR1 is SGHNT and CDR2 is YENEEA in the germline V gene. The CDR3 sequence is 14 residues long. This CDR3 reads CASSPGGGRDEQYF. In DNA form, the CDR3 reads TGTGCCAGCAGCCCCGGGGGCGGCAGGGACGAGCAGTACTTC.